This T cell receptor (beta chain) was captured in a study of preoperative IRX-2 immunotherapy in early breast cancer. The CDR3 is 14 amino acids. The germline CDR1 and CDR2 sequences are MNHGY and SAAAGT. With 7 bases removed from V and 3 bases from J, the gap between germline ends came to 13 bases. Stated treatment: preoperative locoregional IRX-2 cytokine immunotherapy. This phase Ib study tested locoregional IRX-2 cytokine immunotherapy given before surgery. The repertoire was sequenced with immunoSEQ multiplex PCR; TCRdb's copy has only in-frame clones and lacks some. Of approximately 100,000 clones in the sample, roughly 88% were seen once.

The sequence was obtained from a human donor with breast cancer. J is TRBJ1-5 and V is TRBV6-8; TRBD1 is a possible D gene (6 bases). This material consisted of tumor tissue, taken after IRX-2 immunotherapy. CDR3 sequence reads: CASTGGADNQPQHF. CDR3 coding DNA: TGTGCCAGCACTGGGGGGGCGGACAATCAGCCCCAGCATTTT.